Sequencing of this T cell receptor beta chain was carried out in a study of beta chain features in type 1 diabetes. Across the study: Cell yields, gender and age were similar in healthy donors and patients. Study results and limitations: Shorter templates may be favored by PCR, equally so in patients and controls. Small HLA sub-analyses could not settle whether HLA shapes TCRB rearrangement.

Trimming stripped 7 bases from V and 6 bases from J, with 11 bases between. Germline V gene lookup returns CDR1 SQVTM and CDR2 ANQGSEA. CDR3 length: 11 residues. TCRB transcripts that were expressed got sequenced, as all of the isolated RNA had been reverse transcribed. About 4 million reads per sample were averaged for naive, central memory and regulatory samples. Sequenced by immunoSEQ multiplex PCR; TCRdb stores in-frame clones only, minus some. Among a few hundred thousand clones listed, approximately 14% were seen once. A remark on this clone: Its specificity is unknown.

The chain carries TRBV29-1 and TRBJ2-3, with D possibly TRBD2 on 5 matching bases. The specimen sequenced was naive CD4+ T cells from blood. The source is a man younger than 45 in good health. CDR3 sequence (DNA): TGCAGCGGAGGGCCCTTGGATACGCAGTATTTT. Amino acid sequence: CSGGPLDTQYF.